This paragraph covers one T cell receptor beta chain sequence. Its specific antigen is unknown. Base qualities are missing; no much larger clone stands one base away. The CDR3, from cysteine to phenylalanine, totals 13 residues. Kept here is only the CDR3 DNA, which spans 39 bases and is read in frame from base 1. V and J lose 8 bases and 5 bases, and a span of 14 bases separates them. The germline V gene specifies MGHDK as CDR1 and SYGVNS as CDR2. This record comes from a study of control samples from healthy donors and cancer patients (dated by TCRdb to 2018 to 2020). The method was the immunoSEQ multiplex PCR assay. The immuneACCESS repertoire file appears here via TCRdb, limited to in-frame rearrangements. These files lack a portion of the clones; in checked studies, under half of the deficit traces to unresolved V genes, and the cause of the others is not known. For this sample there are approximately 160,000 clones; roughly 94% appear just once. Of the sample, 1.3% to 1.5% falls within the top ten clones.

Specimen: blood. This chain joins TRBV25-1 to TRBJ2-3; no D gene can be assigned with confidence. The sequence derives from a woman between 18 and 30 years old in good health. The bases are TGTGCCAGCCGAGACACCGGCGGAGATACGCAGTATTTT. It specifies CASRDTGGDTQYF.